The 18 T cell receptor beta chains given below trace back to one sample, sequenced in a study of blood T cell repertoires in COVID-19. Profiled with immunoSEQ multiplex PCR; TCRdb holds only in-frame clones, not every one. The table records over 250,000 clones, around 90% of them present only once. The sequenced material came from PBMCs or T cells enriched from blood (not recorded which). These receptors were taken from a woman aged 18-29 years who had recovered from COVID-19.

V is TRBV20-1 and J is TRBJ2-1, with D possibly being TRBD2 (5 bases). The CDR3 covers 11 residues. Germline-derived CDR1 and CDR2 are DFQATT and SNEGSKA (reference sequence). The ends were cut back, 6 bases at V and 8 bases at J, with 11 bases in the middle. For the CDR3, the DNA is TGCAGTGCACAACTAGTCGATGAGCAGTTCTTC. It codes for CSAQLVDEQFF.

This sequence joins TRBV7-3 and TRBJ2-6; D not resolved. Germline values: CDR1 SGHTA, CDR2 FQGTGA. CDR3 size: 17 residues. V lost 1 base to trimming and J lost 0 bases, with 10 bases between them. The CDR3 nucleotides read TGTGCCAGCAGCTTAAGCCCCTCCGGCTCTGGGGCCAACGTCCTGACTTTC. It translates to CASSLSPSGSGANVLTF.

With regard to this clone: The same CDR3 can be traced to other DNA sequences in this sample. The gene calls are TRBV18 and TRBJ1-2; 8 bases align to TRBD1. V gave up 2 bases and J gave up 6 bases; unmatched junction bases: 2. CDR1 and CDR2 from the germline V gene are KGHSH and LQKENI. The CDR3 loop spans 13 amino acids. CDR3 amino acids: CASSPSGGDGYTF. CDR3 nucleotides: TGTGCCAGCTCACCATCAGGGGGCGATGGCTACACCTTC.

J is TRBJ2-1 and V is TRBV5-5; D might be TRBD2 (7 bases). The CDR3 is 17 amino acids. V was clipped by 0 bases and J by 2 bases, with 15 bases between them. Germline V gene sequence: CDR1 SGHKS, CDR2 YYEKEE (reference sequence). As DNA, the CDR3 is TGTGCCAGCAGCTTGGTCCTTGCGGGGGCCACCTACAATGAGCAGTTCTTC. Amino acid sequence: CASSLVLAGATYNEQFF. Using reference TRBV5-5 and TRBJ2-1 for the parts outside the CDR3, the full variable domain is DAGVTQSPTHLIKTRGQQVTLRCSPISGHKSVSWYQQVLGQGPQFIFQYYEKEERGRGNFPDRFSARQFPNYSSELNVNALLLGDSALYLCASSLVLAGATYNEQFFGPGTRLTVL.

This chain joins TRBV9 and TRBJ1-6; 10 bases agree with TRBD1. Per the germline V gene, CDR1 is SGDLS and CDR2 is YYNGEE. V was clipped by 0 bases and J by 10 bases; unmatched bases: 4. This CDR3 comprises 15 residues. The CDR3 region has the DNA TGTGCCAGCAGCGTAGTTGGGACAGGGGACTCACCCCTCCACTTT. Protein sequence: CASSVVGTGDSPLHF.

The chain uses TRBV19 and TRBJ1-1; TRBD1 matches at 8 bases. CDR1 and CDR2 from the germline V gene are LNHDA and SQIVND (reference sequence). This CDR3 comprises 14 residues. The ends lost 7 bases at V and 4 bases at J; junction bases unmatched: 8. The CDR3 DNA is TGTGCCAGTATGAACAGGGGGGAGAGCACTGAAGCTTTCTTT. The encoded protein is CASMNRGESTEAFF.

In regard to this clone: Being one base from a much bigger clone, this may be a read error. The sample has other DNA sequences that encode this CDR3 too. CDR3 loop: CASSLSGSYNEQFF. The CDR3 nucleotides are TGTGCCAGCAGCTTATCGGGGTCCTACAATGAGCAGTTCTTC. This chain connects TRBV7-2 to TRBJ2-1, with D possibly matching TRBD2 (5 bases). Germline V gene lookup returns CDR1 SGHTA and CDR2 FQGNSA. The CDR3 has 14 amino acids. Trimming left V 2 bases short and J 1 base short, with 6 bases between. The full variable domain, with the rest looked up from reference TRBV7-2 and TRBJ2-1, is GAGVSQSPSNKVTEKGKDVELRCDPISGHTALYWYRQSLGQGLEFLIYFQGNSAPDKSGLPSDRFSAERTGGSVSTLTIQRTQQEDSAVYLCASSLSGSYNEQFFGPGTRLTVL.

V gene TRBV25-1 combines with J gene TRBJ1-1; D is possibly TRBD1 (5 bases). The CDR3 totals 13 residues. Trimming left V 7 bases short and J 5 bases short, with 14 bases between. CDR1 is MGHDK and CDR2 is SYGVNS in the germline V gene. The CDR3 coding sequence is TGTGCCAGCATTGGTCCGGGGGGAACTGAAGCTTTCTTT. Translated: CASIGPGGTEAFF.

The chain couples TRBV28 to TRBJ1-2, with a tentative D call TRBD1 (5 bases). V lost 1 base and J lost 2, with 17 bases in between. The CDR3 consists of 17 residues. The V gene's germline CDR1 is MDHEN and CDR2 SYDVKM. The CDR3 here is CASSLSFPGRANYGYTF. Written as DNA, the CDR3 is TGTGCCAGCAGTTTATCCTTCCCGGGCAGGGCCAACTATGGCTACACCTTC.

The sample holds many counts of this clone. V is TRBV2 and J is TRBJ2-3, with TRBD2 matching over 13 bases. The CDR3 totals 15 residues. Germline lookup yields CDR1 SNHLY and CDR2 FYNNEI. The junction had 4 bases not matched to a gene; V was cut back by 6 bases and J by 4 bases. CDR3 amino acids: CASRELAGGPDTQYF. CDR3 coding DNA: TGTGCCAGCAGGGAACTAGCGGGGGGGCCAGATACGCAGTATTTT.

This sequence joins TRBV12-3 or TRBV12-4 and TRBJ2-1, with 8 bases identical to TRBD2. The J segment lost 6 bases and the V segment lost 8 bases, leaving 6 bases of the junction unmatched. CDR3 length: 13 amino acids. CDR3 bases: TGTGCCAGCCAGAATCGGGGGGGCAATGAGCAGTTCTTC. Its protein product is CASQNRGGNEQFF.

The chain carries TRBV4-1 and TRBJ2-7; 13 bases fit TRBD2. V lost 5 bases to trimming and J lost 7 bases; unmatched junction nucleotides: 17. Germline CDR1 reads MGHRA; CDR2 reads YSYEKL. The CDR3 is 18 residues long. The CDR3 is CASSSPARLAGGSGEQYF. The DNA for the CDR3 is TGCGCCAGCAGCTCTCCAGCACGACTAGCGGGAGGCAGTGGGGAGCAGTACTTC.

CDR3 DNA: TGTGCCAGCACCATTGTCCCCGGGGAGCTGTTTTTT. Its translation is CASTIVPGELFF. The rearrangement joins TRBV13 to TRBJ2-2; no reliable D call. Per germline, CDR1 PRHDT and CDR2 FYEKMQ (reference sequence). Trimming shortened V by 7 bases and J by 6 bases, and 9 bases separated the two germline ends. This CDR3 is 12 amino acids long.

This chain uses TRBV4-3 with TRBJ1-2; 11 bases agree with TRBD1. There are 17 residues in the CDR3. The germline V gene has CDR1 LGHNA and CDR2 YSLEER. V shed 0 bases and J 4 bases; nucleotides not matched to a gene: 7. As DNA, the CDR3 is TGCGCCAGCAGCCAAGATACGGGGACAGGGGGAGCCTATGGCTACACCTTC. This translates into CASSQDTGTGGAYGYTF.

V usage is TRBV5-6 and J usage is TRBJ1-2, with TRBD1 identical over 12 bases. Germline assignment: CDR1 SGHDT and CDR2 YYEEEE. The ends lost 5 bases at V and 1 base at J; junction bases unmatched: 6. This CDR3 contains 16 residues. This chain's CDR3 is CASSSGQGAFNYGYTF. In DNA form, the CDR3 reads TGTGCCAGCAGTTCGGGACAGGGGGCTTTTAACTATGGCTACACCTTC.

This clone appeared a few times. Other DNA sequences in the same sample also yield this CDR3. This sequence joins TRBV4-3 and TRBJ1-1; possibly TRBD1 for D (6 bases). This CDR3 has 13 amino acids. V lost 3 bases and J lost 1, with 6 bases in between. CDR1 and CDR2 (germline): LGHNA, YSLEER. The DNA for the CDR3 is TGCGCCAGCAGCCAGGACAGGAACACTGAAGCTTTCTTT. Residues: CASSQDRNTEAFF.

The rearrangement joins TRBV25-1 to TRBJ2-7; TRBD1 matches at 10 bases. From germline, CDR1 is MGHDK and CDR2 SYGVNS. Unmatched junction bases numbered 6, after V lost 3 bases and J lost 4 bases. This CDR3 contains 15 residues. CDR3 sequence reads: CASSDPGQGGYEQYF. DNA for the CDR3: TGTGCCAGCAGTGACCCCGGACAGGGGGGGTACGAGCAGTACTTC.

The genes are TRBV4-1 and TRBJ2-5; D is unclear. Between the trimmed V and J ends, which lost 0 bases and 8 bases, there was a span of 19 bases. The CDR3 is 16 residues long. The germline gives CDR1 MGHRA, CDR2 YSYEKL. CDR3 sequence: CASSQDPGRRSGTQYF. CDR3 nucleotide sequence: TGCGCCAGCAGCCAAGACCCCGGCAGGCGCTCCGGAACCCAGTACTTC.